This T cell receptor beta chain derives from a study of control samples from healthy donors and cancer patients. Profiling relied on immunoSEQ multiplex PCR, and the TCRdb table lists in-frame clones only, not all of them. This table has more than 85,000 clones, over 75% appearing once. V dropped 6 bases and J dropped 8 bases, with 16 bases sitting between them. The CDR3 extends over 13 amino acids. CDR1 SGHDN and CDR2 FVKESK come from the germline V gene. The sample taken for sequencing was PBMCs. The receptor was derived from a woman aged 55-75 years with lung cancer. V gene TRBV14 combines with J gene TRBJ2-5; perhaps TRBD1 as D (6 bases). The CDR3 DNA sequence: TGTGCCAGCAGTCGTGGACAGCTCGGAACCCAGTACTTC. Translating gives CASSRGQLGTQYF.